This T cell receptor beta chain comes out of a study of shared clonotypes between healthy human individuals. Trimming pared 4 bases from V and 0 bases from J, leaving 17 bases between. CDR3 length: 17 residues. Germline CDR1 SGHRS, CDR2 YFSETQ. The method was immunoSEQ multiplex PCR; TCRdb's version includes in-frame clones alone and lacks a portion of them. The table lists about 480,000 clones, around 79% of them singletons. Sequencing used PBMCs. The origin of this receptor is a middle-aged woman in good health. Some clones in this sample may be carry-over from other donors' samples. The V call is TRBV5-1, the J call TRBJ2-4; D possibly corresponds to TRBD2 (6 bases). The CDR3 bases are TGCGCCAGCAGCGCCCCGACTAGGGAGCTAGCCAAAAACATTCAGTACTTC. This translates into CASSAPTRELAKNIQYF.